The sequence of this T cell receptor (beta chain) was determined in a study of cytotoxic CD8 clonotypes in ibrutinib-treated CLL. Study-wide background: Sample averages reached 250,000 or so productive templates and roughly 96,000 productive rearrangements.

Points on this clone: Its target is not known.

Germline V gives CDR1 SEHNR, CDR2 FQNEAQ (reference sequence). CDR3 length: 15 amino acids. Trimming at V came to 3 bases and at J to 0 bases, leaving 4 bases not matched to a gene. Study conclusions and caveats: Higher circulating CD8+ T-cell counts strongly accompanied higher baseline clonality, above age-matched healthy donors. The study found clonality rose at ibrutinib response, then fell toward baseline at progression. There were differences in sampling times between sustained-remission and progressing patients.

The data were produced by immunoSEQ multiplex PCR, yet TCRdb's version contains in-frame clones alone and is incomplete. The sample has under 200,000 clones; roughly four fifths are singletons. The chain joins TRBV7-9 to TRBJ2-7; 8 bases align to TRBD1. This TCR was sampled from a human donor with chronic lymphocytic leukemia. Sequences were derived from PBMCs, sampled after 12 months of ibrutinib treatment. The DNA for the CDR3 is TGTGCCAGCAGCTTGGCGGGACAGGCCTCCTACGAGCAGTACTTC. This gives the protein CASSLAGQASYEQYF. The entire variable domain, with the rest obtained from reference TRBV7-9 and TRBJ2-7, is as follows: DTGVSQNPRHKITKRGQNVTFRCDPISEHNRLYWYRQTLGQGPEFLTYFQNEAQLEKSRLLSDRFSAERPKGSFSTLEIQRTEQGDSAMYLCASSLAGQASYEQYFGPGTRLTVT.